The clone carrying this TCR beta chain was recorded a few times. Its target is unknown. The sample comes from a study of cytomegalovirus exposure and HLA in healthy donors. Study results and limitations: Donors belonging to an Asian-associated ancestry cluster reportedly showed fewer N-insertions in productive TCRs than the roughly 680-donor mean, according to what a later analysis found. Researchers reported in a later analysis that a missense DCLRE1C variant was tied to TCR beta V- and J-gene trimming. The CMV antigen specificity of a few CMV-associated chains was confirmed through in vitro analysis.

V lost 3 bases to trimming and J lost 8 bases, with 17 bases between them. The germline V gene has CDR1 SGHTA and CDR2 FQGTGA. The CDR3 spans 15 residues. It was with 60 Vbeta and 13 Jbeta primers that the PCR ran. Using immunoSEQ multiplex PCR, the repertoire was profiled, and TCRdb retains in-frame clones only, with some absent. The data show approximately 150,000 clones, with 75% seen just once and 3% to 3.5% held by the top ten. This rearrangement joins TRBV7-3 to TRBJ2-1; D might be TRBD2 (7 bases). This TCR came from a middle-aged man in good health and CMV-seronegative. Sequenced material: PBMCs. The CDR3 DNA is TGTGCCAGCAGCTTCTCGGGGGGCCGGTTTGATGAGCAGTTCTTC. Protein product: CASSFSGGRFDEQFF. Variable domain in full (rest from reference TRBV7-3 and TRBJ2-1): GAGVSQTPSNKVTEKGKYVELRCDPISGHTALYWYRQSLGQGPEFLIYFQGTGAADDSGLPNDRFFAVRPEGSVSTLKIQRTERGDSAVYLCASSFSGGRFDEQFFGPGTRLTVL.